Only one count was recorded for the clone carrying this T cell receptor beta chain. The antigen is not known. This CDR3 region has 14 residues. Trimming left V 4 bases short and J 9 bases short, with 16 bases between. CDR1 and CDR2 from the germline V gene are KGHSH and LQKENI. This entry belongs to a study of cytomegalovirus exposure and HLA in healthy donors. Notes on the study in general: Compared with the roughly 700-donor mean, an Asian-associated ancestry cluster reportedly had fewer N-insertions, according to a later analysis. An analysis that was carried out later associated approximately 17,000 TCR beta sequences with HLA alleles at 0.05 false discovery rate. Later analysis suggested most CMV-associated TCR beta chains were HLA-restricted. The authors listed some 160 TCR beta chains as cytomegalovirus-associated.

The PCR used 60 Vbeta and 13 Jbeta primers. Generated by immunoSEQ multiplex PCR, the TCRdb table keeps only in-frame clones and is missing some. Of about 220,000 clones listed, 75% to 90% are singletons. The origin of this receptor is a boy between 2 and 10 years old in good health and CMV-seronegative. Sequencing was performed on PBMCs. The chain links TRBV18 to TRBJ2-1; D is perhaps TRBD1 (5 bases). The CDR3 nucleotides are TGTGCCAGCTCACTTCATTCGACTGGGGCTGAGCAGTTCTTC. Encoded protein: CASSLHSTGAEQFF. Looking up the rest from reference TRBV18 and TRBJ2-1 gives the full variable domain: NAGVMQNPRHLVRRRGQEARLRCSPMKGHSHVYWYRQLPEEGLKFMVYLQKENIIDESGMPKERFSAEFPKEGPSILRIQQVVRGDSAAYFCASSLHSTGAEQFFGPGTRLTVL.